This TCR beta chain appears in the sequencing data of a study of cytomegalovirus exposure and HLA in healthy donors. Regarding the study as a whole: CMV antigen specificity was confirmed in vitro for a few CMV-associated chains. TCR clusters originating in the first cohort tended to co-occur in the 110 or so validation repertoires, according to a later analysis.

Separation from the roughly 670-subject first cohort characterized the roughly 120-subject validation cohort, to which the donors belonged. Germline CDR1 reads MNHEY; CDR2 reads SMNVEV (reference sequence). The length of the CDR3 is 16 residues. The J segment lost 8 bases and the V segment lost 5 bases, leaving 14 bases of the junction unmatched. Libraries were prepared by immunoSEQ multiplex PCR; TCRdb keeps only in-frame clonotypes and omits some of them. The sample holds roughly 80,000 clones, 85% to 95% seen once. In the case of this clone: Its antigen is as yet unknown.

Sequenced material: PBMCs. The chain couples TRBV27 to TRBJ1-5; 8 nucleotides line up with TRBD1. The sequence was collected from a man in his late teens or twenties in good health and CMV-seronegative. CDR3: CASSPSTTGVGEPQHF. The DNA for the CDR3 is TGTGCCAGCAGTCCCTCCACGACAGGGGTGGGAGAGCCCCAGCATTTT.